The 25 T cell receptor beta chains in this list originate from one sample, sequenced in a study of early T cells in non-severe SARS-CoV-2 infection (dated by TCRdb to the early 2020s). Libraries were made using 5' RACE. This sample was sequenced with a NextSeq 500. TCRdb applied fastp at Q25 and MiXCR to the public reads, then kept only in-frame beta chains. Merged by CDR3 protein, the rows form single entries marked with the most common genes and DNA. The sample yields about 39,000 distinct CDR3 sequences; less than 7% were counted once. The ten top clones hold roughly 4% of the sample. This specimen was whole blood, taken at baseline. Receptor source: an adult who was a healthcare worker with PCR-confirmed SARS-CoV-2 infection or an uninfected control (not recorded which).

Many counts were recorded for this clonotype. The rearrangement uses TRBV20-1 and TRBJ1-2; 7 nucleotides line up with TRBD1. The CDR3 consists of 14 residues. With 0 bases clipped from V and 6 bases from J, the junction kept 7 bases outside the gene matches. Germline V CDR1 and CDR2: DFQATT, SNEGSKA (reference sequence). The CDR3: CSARDPDRDHGYTF. The CDR3 DNA follows: TGCAGTGCTAGAGATCCCGACAGGGATCATGGCTACACCTTC.

This clonotype showed up many times. The chain carries TRBV20-1 and TRBJ2-5, with D tentatively TRBD2 (5 bases). This CDR3 has 15 amino acids. Trimming removed 0 bases from V and 5 bases from J, with 16 bases in between. CDR1 is DFQATT, CDR2 SNEGSKA, per germline (reference sequence). CDR3 residues: CSARDPAQKRETQYF. In nucleotides, the CDR3 is TGCAGTGCTAGAGATCCCGCGCAGAAGCGGGAGACCCAGTACTTC.

In its sample, this clonotype was seen many times. The chain links TRBV10-3 to TRBJ1-5; D ambiguous. CDR3 length: 14 residues. V was clipped by 2 bases and J by 5 bases, with 10 bases between them. Per the germline V gene, CDR1 is ENHRY and CDR2 is SYGVKD. The CDR3 nucleotides are TGTGCCATCAGTGAGAACAGAGACTATCAGCCCCAGCATTTT. Its protein product is CAISENRDYQPQHF.

This clonotype was detected ten times or more. The rearrangement links TRBV20-1 to TRBJ1-4; 12 bases fit TRBD1. Germline CDR1 and CDR2: DFQATT and SNEGSKA (reference sequence). The V gene end was trimmed by 0 bases and the J gene end by 7 bases; junction bases not matched to a gene: 3. The CDR3 has 15 amino acids. CDR3 region: CSARDLGQGAEKLFF. The CDR3 DNA reads TGCAGTGCTAGAGATTTGGGACAGGGGGCTGAAAAACTGTTTTTT.

This clonotype was observed many times. The chain joins TRBV5-1 to TRBJ1-5, with TRBD1 matching over 7 bases. The germline V gene has CDR1 SGHRS and CDR2 YFSETQ. This CDR3 is built from 15 residues. The trim removed 4 bases at V and 2 bases at J, leaving 6 bases unmatched. CDR3 sequence reads: CASSMTGQGNQPQHF. CDR3 nucleotide sequence: TGCGCCAGCAGCATGACAGGGCAAGGCAATCAGCCCCAGCATTTT.

This clonotype was recorded at least ten times. The chain links TRBV7-6 to TRBJ1-3; D uncertain. This CDR3 is built from 15 residues. V dropped 1 base and J dropped 4 bases, with 11 bases sitting between them. Germline-derived CDR1 and CDR2 are SGHVS and FNYEAQ. The CDR3 DNA follows: TGTGCCAGCAGCTTAGTCAGTCAAGTCGGAAACACCATATATTTT. It yields the protein CASSLVSQVGNTIYF.

This clonotype is medium-sized within its sample. This chain joins TRBV19 and TRBJ2-5, with 10 nucleotides matching TRBD1. V dropped 1 base and J dropped 5; count of bases not matched to a gene: 4. Germline V gene data show CDR1 as LNHDA and CDR2 as SQIVND (reference sequence). The CDR3 totals 15 residues. The CDR3 is CASSIGTGGRETQYF. The CDR3 DNA reads as TGTGCCAGTAGTATAGGGACAGGGGGACGTGAGACCCAGTACTTC. The full variable domain, its missing parts supplied by reference TRBV19 and TRBJ2-5, is DGGITQSPKYLFRKEGQNVTLSCEQNLNHDAMYWYRQDPGQGLRLIYYSQIVNDFQKGDIAEGYSVSREKKESFPLTVTSAQKNPTAFYLCASSIGTGGRETQYFGPGTRLLVL.

In its sample, this clonotype was seen many times. The chain uses TRBV29-1 and TRBJ2-3; D call uncertain. CDR3 length: 15 amino acids. Germline CDR1 reads SQVTM; CDR2 reads ANQGSEA. The V gene lost 5 bases and the J gene lost 0 bases, with 15 bases spanning the gap. For the CDR3, the DNA is TGCAGCGTTCCTCGATCGGCCGCCAGCACAGATACGCAGTATTTT. This sequence encodes CSVPRSAASTDTQYF.

In this sample, this clonotype turned up a few times. The chain recombines TRBV5-5 with TRBJ2-1; TRBD2 matches at 13 bases. V gave up 4 bases and J gave up 8 bases; unmatched junction bases: 6. The CDR3 totals 15 residues. CDR1 is SGHKS and CDR2 is YYEKEE in the germline V gene (reference sequence). CDR3 in DNA: TGTGCCAGCAGCCCCGGGACTAGCGGGATCTATGAGCAGTTCTTC. It translates to CASSPGTSGIYEQFF.

J is TRBJ1-2 and V is TRBV5-1; D possibly corresponds to TRBD1 (5 bases). With 4 bases removed from V and 3 bases from J, the gap between germline ends came to 13 bases. In germline, CDR1 is SGHRS, CDR2 YFSETQ. The CDR3 covers 14 residues. CDR3 DNA sequence: TGCGCCAGCAGCCAATCCGGGGCCGACTATGGCTACACCTTC. This encodes CASSQSGADYGYTF.

The sample holds many counts of this clonotype. The chain has TRBV29-1 and TRBJ1-2; D unresolved. Trimming pared 6 bases from V and 7 bases from J, leaving 12 bases between. The germline V gene has CDR1 SQVTM and CDR2 ANQGSEA. This CDR3 contains 11 residues. CDR3 nucleotides: TGCAGCGTGGCTGAGGCGGGTGGCTACACCTTC. Amino acids: CSVAEAGGYTF.

This clonotype was seen ten or more times. The rearrangement joins TRBV12-3 or TRBV12-4 to TRBJ2-1; 7 nucleotides agree with TRBD2. CDR3 length equals 15 residues. V shed 8 bases and J 6 bases; nucleotides not matched to a gene: 13. The CDR3 sequence: CASGRWVAGVNEQFF. The CDR3 DNA reads TGTGCCAGCGGGCGCTGGGTAGCGGGTGTCAATGAGCAGTTCTTC.

The chain has TRBV9 and TRBJ1-2; unclear D gene. CDR1 is SGDLS, CDR2 YYNGEE, per germline. The CDR3 spans 14 residues. V was clipped by 3 bases and J by 4 bases, with 13 bases between them. The CDR3 sequence: CASSEGQTPYGYTF. The CDR3 nucleotides read TGTGCCAGCAGCGAGGGCCAGACCCCCTATGGCTACACCTTC.

This chain joins TRBV5-1 and TRBJ2-5; D might be TRBD2 (5 bases). The CDR3 runs to 16 residues. Germline loops: CDR1 SGHRS, CDR2 YFSETQ. The ends were cut back, 5 bases at V and 2 bases at J, with 19 bases in the middle. The CDR3 DNA reads as TGCGCCAGCAGGGTAGGACTTAACCCAATTCAAGAGACCCAGTACTTC. As protein: CASRVGLNPIQETQYF. The full variable domain, in which reference TRBV5-1 and TRBJ2-5 provide the parts outside the CDR3, is KAGVTQTPRYLIKTRGQQVTLSCSPISGHRSVSWYQQTPGQGLQFLFEYFSETQRNKGNFPGRFSGRQFSNSRSEMNVSTLELGDSALYLCASRVGLNPIQETQYFGPGTRLLVL.

This clonotype was seen ten or more times. V usage is TRBV28 and J usage is TRBJ2-3; 8 bases are a match to TRBD1. The CDR3 totals 16 residues. Germline V gene data show CDR1 as MDHEN and CDR2 as SYDVKM. The junction had 12 bases not matched to a gene; V was cut back by 6 bases and J by 4 bases. This CDR3 is CASSRLQGARADTQYF. The CDR3 DNA reads as TGTGCCAGCAGCAGACTCCAGGGGGCCAGGGCAGATACGCAGTATTTT.

This clonotype was observed many times. This chain joins TRBV10-3 and TRBJ2-3; D is unclear. Germline-derived CDR1 and CDR2 are ENHRY and SYGVKD. The germline V and J ends were trimmed by 7 bases and 2 bases, with 7 bases remaining between them. There are 12 residues in the CDR3. CDR3 DNA: TGTGCCATCATTAATCCCACAGATACGCAGTATTTT. Translating it yields CAIINPTDTQYF.

Many counts were recorded for this clonotype. The chain has TRBV9 and TRBJ2-4, with a weak D call TRBD1 (5 bases). V was trimmed by 2 bases and J by 3 bases, leaving 12 bases between them. Per germline, CDR1 SGDLS and CDR2 YYNGEE. The length of the CDR3 is 15 residues. CDR3 sequence (DNA): TGTGCCAGCAGCGTGGGGCTACTGGGCAAAAACATTCAGTACTTC. Its translation: CASSVGLLGKNIQYF.

In this sample, this clonotype turned up many times. One end of the junction fails to match germline, which may point to a read error. The V call is TRBV30, the J call TRBJ2-7; 10 bases match TRBD1. The germline CDR1 and CDR2 sequences are GTSNPN and SVGIG (reference sequence). The CDR3 consists of 13 residues. The CDR3 is CAWINRQGAEVRF. The CDR3, as DNA: TGTGCCTGGATAAACAGACAGGGGGCGGAGGTCAGGTTC.

In its sample, this clonotype was seen many times. The chain is built from TRBV7-2 and TRBJ2-3, with 9 positions matching TRBD2. CDR3 size: 16 residues. The junction had 10 bases not matched to a gene; V was cut back by 6 bases and J by 3 bases. CDR1 and CDR2 from the germline V gene are SGHTA and FQGNSA. The CDR3 loop is CASSPVPAGGTDTQYF. The CDR3, as DNA: TGTGCCAGCAGTCCCGTGCCAGCGGGAGGAACAGATACGCAGTATTTT.

This clonotype came up many times. The gene calls are TRBV9 and TRBJ2-7; 7 nucleotides match TRBD1. This CDR3 spans 17 amino acids. Germline V gene data show CDR1 as SGDLS and CDR2 as YYNGEE. The trim removed 0 bases at V and 4 bases at J, leaving 13 bases unmatched. DNA for the CDR3: TGTGCCAGCAGCGTAGTATCCAGGGGGACAGCCATATACGAGCAGTACTTC. This encodes CASSVVSRGTAIYEQYF.

This clonotype was seen at least ten times. V usage is TRBV6-6 and J usage is TRBJ2-1; D call uncertain. V gave up 0 bases and J gave up 11 bases, with 14 bases separating them. The CDR3 runs 14 residues. Germline CDR1 and CDR2: MNHNY and SVGAGI (reference sequence). The DNA for the CDR3 is TGTGCCAGCAGTTACTCGGCCCAGCCCCGGCAGCAGTTCTTC. Protein sequence: CASSYSAQPRQQFF.

There are many counts of this clonotype. The chain recombines TRBV7-2 with TRBJ2-7; D is unclear. This CDR3 spans 14 amino acids. V lost 3 bases to trimming and J lost 5 bases, with 14 bases between them. Germline CDR1 is SGHTA and CDR2 is FQGNSA. The CDR3 sequence: CASSFSRVAHEQYF. In nucleotides, the CDR3 is TGTGCCAGCAGCTTTAGCCGGGTCGCCCACGAGCAGTACTTC.

This clonotype appeared many times. This chain connects TRBV29-1 to TRBJ2-2; D may correspond to TRBD1 or TRBD2 (5 bases each). The V and J ends lost 6 bases and 6 bases respectively, with 17 bases between them. CDR1 and CDR2 (germline): SQVTM, ANQGSEA. The CDR3 has 14 residues. The CDR3 sequence: CSVSGTIAPGELFF. The CDR3 nucleotides read TGCAGCGTCTCGGGGACCATAGCGCCCGGGGAGCTGTTTTTT.

The chain employs TRBV7-8 and TRBJ1-6; no definite D call. Trimming left V 8 bases short and J 7 bases short, with 12 bases between. This CDR3 is 13 amino acids long. Germline CDR1 SGHVS, CDR2 FQNEAQ. The DNA for the CDR3 is TGTGCCAGCCGAGCCAATGCCAATTCACCCCTCCACTTT. This gives the protein CASRANANSPLHF.

This clonotype was seen at least ten times. The chain has TRBV5-4 and TRBJ2-5, with D perhaps TRBD2 (5 bases). Between the trimmed V and J ends, which lost 4 bases and 2 bases, there was a span of 9 bases. Germline assignment: CDR1 SGHNT and CDR2 YYREEE (reference sequence). CDR3 size: 13 residues. The CDR3 spells CASSTPGQETQYF. The CDR3 coding sequence is TGTGCCAGCAGCACCCCGGGGCAAGAGACCCAGTACTTC.